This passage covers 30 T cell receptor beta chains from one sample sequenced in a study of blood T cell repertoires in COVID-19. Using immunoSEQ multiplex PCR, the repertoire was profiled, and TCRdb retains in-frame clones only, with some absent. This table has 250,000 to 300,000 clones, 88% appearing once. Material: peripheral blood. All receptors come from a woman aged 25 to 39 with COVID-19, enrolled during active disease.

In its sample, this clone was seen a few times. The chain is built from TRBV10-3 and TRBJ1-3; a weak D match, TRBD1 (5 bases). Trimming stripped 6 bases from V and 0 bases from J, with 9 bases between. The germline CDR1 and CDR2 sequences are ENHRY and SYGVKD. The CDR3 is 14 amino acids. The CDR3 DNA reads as TGTGCCATCAGGACGGGGGACTCTGGAAACACCATATATTTT. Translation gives CAIRTGDSGNTIYF.

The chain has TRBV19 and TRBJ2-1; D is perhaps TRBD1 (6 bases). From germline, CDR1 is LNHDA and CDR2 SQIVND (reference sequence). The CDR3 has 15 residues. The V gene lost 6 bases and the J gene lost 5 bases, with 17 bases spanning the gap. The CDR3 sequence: CASSYNRAGHNEQFF. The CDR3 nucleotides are TGTGCCAGTAGCTATAACAGGGCCGGACACAATGAGCAGTTCTTC.

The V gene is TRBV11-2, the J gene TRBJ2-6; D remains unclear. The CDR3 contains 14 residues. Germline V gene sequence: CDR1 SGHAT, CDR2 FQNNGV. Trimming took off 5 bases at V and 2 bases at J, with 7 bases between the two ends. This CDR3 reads CASSQSAGANVLTF. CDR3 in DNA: TGTGCCAGCAGCCAATCGGCTGGGGCCAACGTCCTGACTTTC. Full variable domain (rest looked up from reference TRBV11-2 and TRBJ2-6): EAGVAQSPRYKIIEKRQSVAFWCNPISGHATLYWYQQILGQGPKLLIQFQNNGVVDDSQLPKDRFSAERLKGVDSTLKIQPAKLEDSAVYLCASSQSAGANVLTFGAGSRLTVL.

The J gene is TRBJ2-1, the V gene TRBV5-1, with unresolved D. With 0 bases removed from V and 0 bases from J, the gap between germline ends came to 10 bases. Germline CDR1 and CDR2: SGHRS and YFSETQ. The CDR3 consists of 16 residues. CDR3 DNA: TGCGCCAGCAGCTTGGCCGGCGCTAGCTCCTACAATGAGCAGTTCTTC. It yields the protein CASSLAGASSYNEQFF.

The CDR3 loop reads CASSPSRGNEKLFF. CDR3 bases: TGTGCCAGCAGCCCGTCCAGGGGTAATGAAAAACTGTTTTTT. V is TRBV7-9 and J is TRBJ1-4, with D maybe TRBD1 (6 bases). The CDR3 spans 14 residues. The germline CDR1 and CDR2 sequences are SEHNR and FQNEAQ (reference sequence). Trimming left V 5 bases short and J 4 bases short, with 11 bases between. The complete variable domain, with remaining parts taken from reference TRBV7-9 and TRBJ1-4, reads DTGVSQNPRHKITKRGQNVTFRCDPISEHNRLYWYRQTLGQGPEFLTYFQNEAQLEKSRLLSDRFSAERPKGSFSTLEIQRTEQGDSAMYLCASSPSRGNEKLFFGSGTQLSVL.

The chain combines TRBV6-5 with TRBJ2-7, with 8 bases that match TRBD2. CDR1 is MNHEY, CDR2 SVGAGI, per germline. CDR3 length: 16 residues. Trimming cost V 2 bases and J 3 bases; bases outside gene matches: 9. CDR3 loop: CASSYLSSGSSYEQYF. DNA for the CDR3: TGTGCCAGCAGTTACCTGAGCAGCGGGAGTAGCTACGAGCAGTACTTC.

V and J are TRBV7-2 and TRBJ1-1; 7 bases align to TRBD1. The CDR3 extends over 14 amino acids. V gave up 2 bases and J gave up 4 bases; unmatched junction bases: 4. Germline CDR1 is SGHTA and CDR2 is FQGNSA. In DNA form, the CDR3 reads TGTGCCAGCAGCTTATACAGGGACAGCACTGAAGCTTTCTTT. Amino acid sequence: CASSLYRDSTEAFF.

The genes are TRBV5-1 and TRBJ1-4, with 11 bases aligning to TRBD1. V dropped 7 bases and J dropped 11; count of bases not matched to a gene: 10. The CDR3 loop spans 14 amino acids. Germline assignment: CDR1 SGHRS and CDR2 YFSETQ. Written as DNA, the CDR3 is TGCGCCAGCCACACCGGGACAGGGGGTGAGAAACTGTTTTTT. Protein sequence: CASHTGTGGEKLFF.

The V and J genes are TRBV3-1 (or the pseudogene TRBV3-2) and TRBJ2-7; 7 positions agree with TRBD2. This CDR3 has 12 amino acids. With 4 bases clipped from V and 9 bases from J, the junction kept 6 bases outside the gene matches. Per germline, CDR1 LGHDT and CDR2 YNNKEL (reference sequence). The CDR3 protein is CASSPTGEGQYF. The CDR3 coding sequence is TGTGCCAGCAGCCCCACTGGGGAGGGGCAGTACTTC.

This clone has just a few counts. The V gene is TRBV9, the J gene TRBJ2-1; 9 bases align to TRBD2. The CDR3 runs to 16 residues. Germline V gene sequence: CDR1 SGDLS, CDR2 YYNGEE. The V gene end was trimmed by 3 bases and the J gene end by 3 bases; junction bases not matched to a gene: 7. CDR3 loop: CASSAVSGSYYNEQFF. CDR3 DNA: TGTGCCAGCAGCGCTGTTAGCGGGAGTTACTACAATGAGCAGTTCTTC.

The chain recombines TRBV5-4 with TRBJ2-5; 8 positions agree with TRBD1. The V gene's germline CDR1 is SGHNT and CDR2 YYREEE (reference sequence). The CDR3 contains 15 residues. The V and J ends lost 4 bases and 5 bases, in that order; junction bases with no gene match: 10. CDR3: CASSPQGGSGETQYF. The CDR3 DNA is TGTGCCAGCAGCCCACAGGGGGGCAGCGGGGAGACCCAGTACTTC.

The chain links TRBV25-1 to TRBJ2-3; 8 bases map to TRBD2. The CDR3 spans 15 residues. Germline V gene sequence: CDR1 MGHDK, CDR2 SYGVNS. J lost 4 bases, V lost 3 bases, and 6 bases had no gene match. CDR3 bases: TGTGCCAGCAGTGACGTAGCGGGACTGGCAGATACGCAGTATTTT. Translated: CASSDVAGLADTQYF.

The CDR3 sequence: CASSFIAGGPSYEQYF. CDR3 DNA sequence: TGTGCCAGCAGTTTTATAGCGGGAGGGCCCTCCTACGAGCAGTACTTC. The chain is built from TRBV6-5 and TRBJ2-7, with TRBD2 matching 11 bases. The CDR3 length is 16 residues. With V trimmed by 4 bases and J by 0 bases, 5 bases remained unmatched. Germline V gives CDR1 MNHEY, CDR2 SVGAGI.

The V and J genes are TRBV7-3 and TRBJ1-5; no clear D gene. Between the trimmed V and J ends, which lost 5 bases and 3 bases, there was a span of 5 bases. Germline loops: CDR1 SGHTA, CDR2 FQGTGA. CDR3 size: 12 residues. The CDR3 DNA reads TGTGCCAGCAGCCTGTTCAATCAGCCCCAGCATTTT. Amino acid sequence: CASSLFNQPQHF.

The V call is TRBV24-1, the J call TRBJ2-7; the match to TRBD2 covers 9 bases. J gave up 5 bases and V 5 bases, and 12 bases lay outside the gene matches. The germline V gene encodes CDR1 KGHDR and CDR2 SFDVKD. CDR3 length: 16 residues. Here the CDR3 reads CATSVGGAGGPHEQYF. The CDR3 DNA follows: TGTGCCACCAGTGTAGGGGGAGCGGGAGGTCCTCACGAGCAGTACTTC.

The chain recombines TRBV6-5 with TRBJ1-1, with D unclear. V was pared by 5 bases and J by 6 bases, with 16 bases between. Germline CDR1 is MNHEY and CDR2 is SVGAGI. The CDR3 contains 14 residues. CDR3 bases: TGTGCCAGCAGTATGGACGCGGGGTGGGCTGAAGCTTTCTTT. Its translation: CASSMDAGWAEAFF.

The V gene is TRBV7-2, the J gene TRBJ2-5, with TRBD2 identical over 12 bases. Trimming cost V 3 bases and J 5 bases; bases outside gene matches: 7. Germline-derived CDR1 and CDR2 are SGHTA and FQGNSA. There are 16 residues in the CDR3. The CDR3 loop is CASSFLLAGGGETQYF. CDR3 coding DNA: TGTGCCAGCAGCTTCTTACTAGCGGGAGGCGGGGAGACCCAGTACTTC.

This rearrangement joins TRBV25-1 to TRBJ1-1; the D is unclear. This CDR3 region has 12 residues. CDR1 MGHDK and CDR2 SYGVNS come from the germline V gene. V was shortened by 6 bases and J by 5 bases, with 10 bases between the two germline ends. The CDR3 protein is CASREGWTEAFF. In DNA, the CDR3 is TGTGCCAGCAGGGAGGGTTGGACTGAAGCTTTCTTT.

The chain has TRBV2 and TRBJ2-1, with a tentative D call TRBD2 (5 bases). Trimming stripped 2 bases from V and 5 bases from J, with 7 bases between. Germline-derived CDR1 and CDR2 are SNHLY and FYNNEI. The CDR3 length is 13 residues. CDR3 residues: CASSERRDNEQFF. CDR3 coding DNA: TGTGCCAGCAGTGAACGGCGGGACAATGAGCAGTTCTTC.

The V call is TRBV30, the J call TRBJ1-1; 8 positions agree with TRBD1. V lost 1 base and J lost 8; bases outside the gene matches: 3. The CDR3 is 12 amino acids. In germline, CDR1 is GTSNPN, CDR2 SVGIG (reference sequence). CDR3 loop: CAWSAQGGEAFF. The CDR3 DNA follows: TGTGCCTGGAGTGCACAGGGGGGGGAAGCTTTCTTT.

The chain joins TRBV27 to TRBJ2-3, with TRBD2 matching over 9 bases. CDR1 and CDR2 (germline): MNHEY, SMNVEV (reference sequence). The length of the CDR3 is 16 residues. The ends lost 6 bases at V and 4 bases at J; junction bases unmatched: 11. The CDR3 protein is CASRGLAGALADTQYF. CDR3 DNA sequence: TGTGCCAGCAGGGGGTTAGCGGGAGCACTGGCAGATACGCAGTATTTT.

The CDR3 protein is CASTQGGILNTEAFF. The CDR3, as DNA: TGTGCCAGCACCCAGGGGGGTATATTGAACACTGAAGCTTTCTTT. This chain uses TRBV28 with TRBJ1-1, with 7 bases fitting TRBD1. The CDR3 has 15 residues. Germline lookup yields CDR1 MDHEN and CDR2 SYDVKM. Unmatched junction bases numbered 8, after V lost 7 bases and J lost 0 bases.

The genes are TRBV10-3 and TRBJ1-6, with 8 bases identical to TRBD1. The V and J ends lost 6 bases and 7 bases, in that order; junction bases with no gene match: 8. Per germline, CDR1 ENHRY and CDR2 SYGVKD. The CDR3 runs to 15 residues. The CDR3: CAISAGGAENSPLHF. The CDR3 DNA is TGTGCCATCAGCGCAGGGGGCGCGGAGAATTCACCCCTCCACTTT.

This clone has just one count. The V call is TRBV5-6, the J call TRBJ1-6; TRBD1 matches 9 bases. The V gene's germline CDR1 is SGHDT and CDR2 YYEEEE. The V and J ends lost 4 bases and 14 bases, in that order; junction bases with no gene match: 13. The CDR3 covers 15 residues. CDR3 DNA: TGTGCCAGCAGCGCCCCCGGAACAGGGGGCGAGTCCCTCCACTTT. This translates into CASSAPGTGGESLHF.

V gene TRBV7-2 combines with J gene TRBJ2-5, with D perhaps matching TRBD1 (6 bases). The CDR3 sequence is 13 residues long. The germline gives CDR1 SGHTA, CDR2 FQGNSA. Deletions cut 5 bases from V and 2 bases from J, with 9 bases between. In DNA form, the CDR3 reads TGTGCCAGCAGCCTACAGGGACAAGAGACCCAGTACTTC. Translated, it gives CASSLQGQETQYF. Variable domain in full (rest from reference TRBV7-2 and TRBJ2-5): GAGVSQSPSNKVTEKGKDVELRCDPISGHTALYWYRQSLGQGLEFLIYFQGNSAPDKSGLPSDRFSAERTGGSVSTLTIQRTQQEDSAVYLCASSLQGQETQYFGPGTRLLVL.

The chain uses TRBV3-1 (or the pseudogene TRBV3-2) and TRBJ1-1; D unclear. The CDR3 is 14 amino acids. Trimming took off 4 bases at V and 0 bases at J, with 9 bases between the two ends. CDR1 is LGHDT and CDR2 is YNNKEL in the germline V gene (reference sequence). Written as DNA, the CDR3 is TGTGCCAGCAGCCCACAAGTCATGAACACTGAAGCTTTCTTT. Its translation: CASSPQVMNTEAFF.

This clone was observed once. DNA for the CDR3: TGTGCCAGCAGCTTCGGGACTAGCCCCCCCTACGAGCAGTACTTC. The encoded protein is CASSFGTSPPYEQYF. The J gene is TRBJ2-7, the V gene TRBV7-9; 9 bases are shared with TRBD2. The germline V gene has CDR1 SEHNR and CDR2 FQNEAQ (reference sequence). There are 15 residues in the CDR3. Trimming removed 3 bases from V and 2 bases from J; junction bases left unmatched: 5. Looking up the rest from reference TRBV7-9 and TRBJ2-7 gives the full variable domain: DTGVSQNPRHKITKRGQNVTFRCDPISEHNRLYWYRQTLGQGPEFLTYFQNEAQLEKSRLLSDRFSAERPKGSFSTLEIQRTEQGDSAMYLCASSFGTSPPYEQYFGPGTRLTVT.

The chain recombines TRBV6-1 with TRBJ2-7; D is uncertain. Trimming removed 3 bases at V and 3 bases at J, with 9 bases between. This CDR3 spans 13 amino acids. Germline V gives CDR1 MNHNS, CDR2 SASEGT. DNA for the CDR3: TGTGCCAGCAGTGAGGAGCCTTACTACGAGCAGTACTTC. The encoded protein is CASSEEPYYEQYF.

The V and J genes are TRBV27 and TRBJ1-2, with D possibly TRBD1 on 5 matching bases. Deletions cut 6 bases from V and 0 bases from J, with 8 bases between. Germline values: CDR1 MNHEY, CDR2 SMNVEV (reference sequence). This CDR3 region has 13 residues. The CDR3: CASRIGANYGYTF. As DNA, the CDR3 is TGTGCCAGCAGGATAGGGGCTAACTATGGCTACACCTTC.

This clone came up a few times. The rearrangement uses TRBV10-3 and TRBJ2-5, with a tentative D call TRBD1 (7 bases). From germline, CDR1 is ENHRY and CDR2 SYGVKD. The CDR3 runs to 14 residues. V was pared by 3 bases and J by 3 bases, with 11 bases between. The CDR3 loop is CAISDRGEEETQYF. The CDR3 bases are TGTGCCATCAGTGACAGGGGGGAGGAAGAGACCCAGTACTTC.